The 19 T cell receptor beta chains given below trace back to one sample, sequenced in a study of OX40 agonist ivuxolimab in advanced cancers. The repertoire was sequenced with immunoSEQ multiplex PCR; TCRdb's copy has only in-frame clones and lacks some. The data show about 46,000 clones, about nine tenths seen once. The input for sequencing was CD4+ or CD8+ T cells sorted from blood, taken in a trial of the OX40 agonist ivuxolimab. Receptors originate from an adult with an advanced solid tumor such as melanoma, head and neck, liver or kidney cancer.

The chain links TRBV30 to TRBJ2-1, with 12 bases that match TRBD1. Germline V gives CDR1 GTSNPN, CDR2 SVGIG (reference sequence). This CDR3 is 16 amino acids long. The ends lost 3 bases at V and 7 bases at J; junction bases unmatched: 10. In DNA, the CDR3 is TGTGCCTGGAGAGCCTCCGGGACAGGGGGCTGGAATGAGCAGTTCTTC. It translates to CAWRASGTGGWNEQFF.

The rearrangement links TRBV7-2 to TRBJ1-5; TRBD1 aligns across 7 bases. CDR1 SGHTA and CDR2 FQGNSA come from the germline V gene. CDR3 length: 14 amino acids. The J segment lost 5 bases and the V segment lost 5 bases, leaving 6 bases of the junction unmatched. The CDR3 sequence is CASSPGQPYQPQHF. CDR3 DNA: TGTGCCAGCAGCCCGGGACAGCCATATCAGCCCCAGCATTTT.

This clone is categorized as medium-sized (0.01 to 0.1%). The V gene is TRBV19, the J gene TRBJ2-7, with 12 bases lining up with TRBD2. CDR1 is LNHDA and CDR2 is SQIVND in the germline V gene (reference sequence). Trimming at V came to 5 bases and at J to 4 bases, leaving 3 bases not matched to a gene. CDR3 size: 14 residues. The DNA of the CDR3 is TGTGCCAGTAGTCCGGGACTAGCGGGTTACGAGCAGTACTTC. Amino acids: CASSPGLAGYEQYF.

The J gene is TRBJ2-7, the V gene TRBV27; no firm D call. This CDR3 has 14 residues. The germline V gene encodes CDR1 MNHEY and CDR2 SMNVEV (reference sequence). V dropped 5 bases and J dropped 7 bases, with 18 bases sitting between them. The DNA for the CDR3 is TGTGCCAGCAGTCCACTACTCAAGGTTGGGGAGCAGTACTTC. It specifies CASSPLLKVGEQYF.

This chain uses TRBV7-6 with TRBJ1-1, with 9 bases matching TRBD1. The CDR3 extends over 13 amino acids. Germline values: CDR1 SGHVS, CDR2 FNYEAQ. Trimming at V came to 5 bases and at J to 7 bases, leaving 5 bases not matched to a gene. DNA of the CDR3: TGTGCCAGCAGCGCGGACAGGGGCCATGAAGCTTTCTTT. It yields the protein CASSADRGHEAFF.

This sequence joins TRBV19 and TRBJ2-7, with D tentatively TRBD1 (7 bases). The CDR3 is 17 residues long. V dropped 1 base and J dropped 2 bases, with 18 bases sitting between them. Germline CDR1 reads LNHDA; CDR2 reads SQIVND (reference sequence). CDR3 residues: CASSIVGGRDSPYEQYF. The CDR3 DNA is TGTGCCAGTAGTATAGTTGGAGGGCGGGACAGCCCCTACGAGCAGTACTTC.

The chain carries TRBV30 and TRBJ2-1; 11 bases are a match to TRBD2. V shed 3 bases, J shed 7 bases, and the junction held 2 bases outside the gene matches. The CDR3 is made up of 13 amino acids. CDR1 is GTSNPN, CDR2 SVGIG, per germline (reference sequence). CDR3 coding DNA: TGTGCCTGGAGGGGACTAGCGGCGAATGAGCAGTTCTTC. It is translated as CAWRGLAANEQFF.

This sequence joins TRBV7-8 and TRBJ2-5; D unresolved. The CDR3 extends over 15 amino acids. V was clipped by 0 bases and J by 1 base, with 9 bases between them. CDR1 and CDR2 (germline): SGHVS, FQNEAQ. The CDR3 DNA follows: TGTGCCAGCAGCTTAGCGGGAAACACCCAAGAGACCCAGTACTTC. This encodes CASSLAGNTQETQYF.

This sequence joins TRBV9 and TRBJ2-1; D is possibly TRBD1 (6 bases). Trimming left V 3 bases short and J 4 bases short, with 11 bases between. CDR1 is SGDLS, CDR2 YYNGEE, per germline. The CDR3 extends over 14 amino acids. In DNA form, the CDR3 reads TGTGCCAGCAGCGCTGCGACAGGTTACAATGAGCAGTTCTTC. Translating gives CASSAATGYNEQFF.

The chain's CDR3 is CASSYGVNEQFF. Here the CDR3 DNA reads TGTGCCAGCAGTTACGGCGTCAATGAGCAGTTCTTC. V is TRBV6-6 and J is TRBJ2-1, with D hard to call. CDR1 is MNHNY and CDR2 is SVGAGI in the germline V gene (reference sequence). V lost 2 bases, J lost 6 bases, and 5 bases lay in between. This CDR3 is built from 12 residues.

The chain uses TRBV7-9 and TRBJ2-7, with no clear D. V lost 1 base and J lost 1, with 17 bases in between. Germline V gene lookup returns CDR1 SEHNR and CDR2 FQNEAQ (reference sequence). This CDR3 is 17 amino acids long. Here the CDR3 reads CASSLGPIQEFSYEQYF. Here the CDR3 DNA reads TGTGCCAGCAGCTTAGGACCAATTCAGGAATTTTCCTACGAGCAGTACTTC.

On this clone itself: Other DNA sequences of this sample code for an identical CDR3. The rearrangement uses TRBV7-2 and TRBJ2-1; TRBD2 matches 9 bases. V lost 2 bases and J lost 2; bases outside the gene matches: 1. This CDR3 has 15 amino acids. Germline V lookup: CDR1 SGHTA, CDR2 FQGNSA. CDR3 region: CASSLTSGPYNEQFF. The CDR3 DNA is TGTGCCAGCAGCTTAACTAGCGGGCCCTACAATGAGCAGTTCTTC.

The chain is built from TRBV4-3 and TRBJ2-7, with D possibly being TRBD1 (6 bases). Germline-derived CDR1 and CDR2 are LGHNA and YSLEER. This CDR3 has 14 residues. Trimming left V 1 base short and J 6 bases short, with 13 bases between. The CDR3 DNA is TGCGCCAGCAGCCAAGTAGAGGGGGTGGCCGAGCAGTACTTC. As protein: CASSQVEGVAEQYF.

CDR3 region: CASSSRYRDEQYF. For the CDR3, the DNA is TGTGCCAGCAGCTCCCGTTATCGCGACGAGCAGTACTTC. This chain uses TRBV7-9 with TRBJ2-7; D is unresolved. This CDR3 contains 13 residues. Germline CDR1 and CDR2: SEHNR and FQNEAQ (reference sequence). V shed 4 bases and J shed 5 bases, with 12 bases lying between them. The full variable domain, with the rest looked up from reference TRBV7-9 and TRBJ2-7, is DTGVSQNPRHKITKRGQNVTFRCDPISEHNRLYWYRQTLGQGPEFLTYFQNEAQLEKSRLLSDRFSAERPKGSFSTLEIQRTEQGDSAMYLCASSSRYRDEQYFGPGTRLTVT.

The chain employs TRBV7-9 and TRBJ1-2; the D is unclear. Trimming took off 4 bases at V and 3 bases at J, with 21 bases between the two ends. Germline CDR1 and CDR2: SEHNR and FQNEAQ (reference sequence). The CDR3 has 17 amino acids. DNA of the CDR3: TGTGCCAGCAGCTCCCCCTTTTTGTCTCGAATGGACTATGGCTACACCTTC. Translating gives CASSSPFLSRMDYGYTF.

The V call is TRBV6-6, the J call TRBJ2-1; D is tentatively TRBD1 or TRBD2 (5 bases each). V lost 11 bases and J lost 5, with 10 bases in between. The CDR3 spans 11 residues. The germline gives CDR1 MNHNY, CDR2 SVGAGI (reference sequence). The CDR3 DNA reads as TGTGCCGTAGGGACCGACAATGAGCAGTTCTTC. Protein product: CAVGTDNEQFF.

This chain links TRBV7-9 with TRBJ2-1; the match to TRBD2 covers 11 bases. CDR1 SEHNR and CDR2 FQNEAQ come from the germline V gene (reference sequence). Trimming cost V 4 bases and J 3 bases; bases outside gene matches: 8. The CDR3 is 17 amino acids. The chain's CDR3 is CASSSLISGGDYNEQFF. The CDR3 bases are TGTGCCAGCAGCTCCTTGATTAGCGGGGGGGACTACAATGAGCAGTTCTTC.

The J gene is TRBJ2-7, the V gene TRBV27; tentatively, D is TRBD1 (5 bases). The CDR3 totals 14 residues. Germline V gene lookup returns CDR1 MNHEY and CDR2 SMNVEV (reference sequence). The V and J ends lost 3 bases and 3 bases respectively, with 12 bases between them. Here the CDR3 DNA reads TGTGCCAGCAGTTTCGGGCAGGGAAACTACGAGCAGTACTTC. The encoded protein is CASSFGQGNYEQYF.

V usage is TRBV5-6 and J usage is TRBJ1-1; TRBD1 is a possible D gene (5 bases). Trimming pared 4 bases from V and 6 bases from J, leaving 16 bases between. CDR1 is SGHDT, CDR2 YYEEEE, per germline. This CDR3 has 14 residues. The CDR3, as DNA: TGTGCCAGCAGCGAGTCGACAGTTTCGGCTGAAGCTTTCTTT. Its protein is CASSESTVSAEAFF.